This TCR beta chain was sequenced during a study of T cells expressing NK-cell markers. Study-wide background: Source material for TCR beta repertoires consisted of sorted CD3+CD56+NKG2C+, CD3+CD56+NKG2C- and CD3+CD56-NKG2C+ T cells. The authors sequenced eight donors, of whom seven were HCMV-seropositive and one was seronegative.

From the 5' RACE reads, TCRdb lists one entry per CDR3 protein and no DNA. Its listing shows 500,000 to 700,000 distinct CDR3 sequences. This receptor was identified in a young man in good health. The sample consisted of blood T cells: a sorted CD56 or NKG2C T cell subset, CD4+ or CD8+ T cells, or bulk PBMC T cells (not recorded which).

CDR3 sequence reads: CASSMTGHETQYF. This sequence joins TRBV9 and TRBJ2-5; there is no DNA to check the TCRdb D call of TRBD1. Per the germline V gene, CDR1 is SGDLS and CDR2 is YYNGEE. The CDR3 contains 13 residues.